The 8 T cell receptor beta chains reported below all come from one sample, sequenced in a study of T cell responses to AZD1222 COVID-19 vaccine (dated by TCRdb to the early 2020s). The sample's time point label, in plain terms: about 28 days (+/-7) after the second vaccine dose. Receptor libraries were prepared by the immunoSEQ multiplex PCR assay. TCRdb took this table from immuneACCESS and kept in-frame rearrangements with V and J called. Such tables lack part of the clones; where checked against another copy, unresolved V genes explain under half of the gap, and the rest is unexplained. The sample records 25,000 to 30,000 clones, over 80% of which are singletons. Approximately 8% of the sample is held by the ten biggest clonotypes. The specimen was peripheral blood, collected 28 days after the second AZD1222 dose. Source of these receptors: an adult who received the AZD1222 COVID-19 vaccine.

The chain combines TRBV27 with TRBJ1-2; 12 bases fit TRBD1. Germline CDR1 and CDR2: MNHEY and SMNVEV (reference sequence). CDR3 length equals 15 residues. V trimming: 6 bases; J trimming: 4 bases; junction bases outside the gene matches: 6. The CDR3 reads CASSRGQGATYGYTF. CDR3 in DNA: TGTGCCAGCAGCCGGGGACAGGGGGCAACCTATGGCTACACCTTC.

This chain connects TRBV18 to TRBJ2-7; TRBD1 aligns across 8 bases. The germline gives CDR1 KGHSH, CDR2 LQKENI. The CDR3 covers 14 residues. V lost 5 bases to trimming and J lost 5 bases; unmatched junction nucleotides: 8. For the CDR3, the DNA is TGTGCCAGCTCAGGTAGGACAGGGTCGCACGAGCAGTACTTC. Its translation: CASSGRTGSHEQYF. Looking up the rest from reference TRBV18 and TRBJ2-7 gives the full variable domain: NAGVMQNPRHLVRRRGQEARLRCSPMKGHSHVYWYRQLPEEGLKFMVYLQKENIIDESGMPKERFSAEFPKEGPSILRIQQVVRGDSAAYFCASSGRTGSHEQYFGPGTRLTVT.

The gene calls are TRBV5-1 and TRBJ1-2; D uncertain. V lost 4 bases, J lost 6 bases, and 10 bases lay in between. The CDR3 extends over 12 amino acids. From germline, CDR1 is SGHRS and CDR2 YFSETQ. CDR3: CASSPDRDGYTF. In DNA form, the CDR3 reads TGCGCCAGCAGCCCGGACCGGGATGGCTACACCTTC.

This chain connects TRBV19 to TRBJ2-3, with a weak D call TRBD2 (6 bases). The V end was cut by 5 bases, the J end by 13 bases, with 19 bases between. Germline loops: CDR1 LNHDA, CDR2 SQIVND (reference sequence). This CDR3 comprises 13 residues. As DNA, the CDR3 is TGTGCCAGTAGTGGCGGGGCAGTGGTTCGGAAGTATTTT. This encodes CASSGGAVVRKYF.

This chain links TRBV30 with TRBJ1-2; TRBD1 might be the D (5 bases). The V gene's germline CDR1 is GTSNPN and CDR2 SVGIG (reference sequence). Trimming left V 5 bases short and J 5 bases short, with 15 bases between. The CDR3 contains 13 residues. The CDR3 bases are TGTGCCTGGTATTCATGGGGGGAGTATGGCTACACCTTC. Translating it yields CAWYSWGEYGYTF.

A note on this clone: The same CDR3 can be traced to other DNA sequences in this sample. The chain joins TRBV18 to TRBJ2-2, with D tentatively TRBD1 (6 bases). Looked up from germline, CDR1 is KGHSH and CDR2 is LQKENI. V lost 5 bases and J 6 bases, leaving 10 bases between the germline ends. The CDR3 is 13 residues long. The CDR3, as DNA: TGTGCCAGCTCATCACAGGGATCCGGGGAGCTGTTTTTT. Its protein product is CASSSQGSGELFF.

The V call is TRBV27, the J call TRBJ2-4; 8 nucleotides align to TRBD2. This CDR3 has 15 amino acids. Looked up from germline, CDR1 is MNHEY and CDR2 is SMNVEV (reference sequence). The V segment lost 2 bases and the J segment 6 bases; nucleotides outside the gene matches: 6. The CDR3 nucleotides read TGTGCCAGCAGTTTAAGCGGGGGCGGGGGAAACATTCAGTACTTC. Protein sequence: CASSLSGGGGNIQYF.

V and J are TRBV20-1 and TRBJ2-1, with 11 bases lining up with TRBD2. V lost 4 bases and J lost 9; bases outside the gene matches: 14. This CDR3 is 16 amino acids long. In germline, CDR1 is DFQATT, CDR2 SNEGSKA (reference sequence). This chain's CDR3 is CSANEGLAGGLGEQFF. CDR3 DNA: TGCAGTGCTAATGAAGGGCTAGCGGGAGGATTAGGTGAGCAGTTCTTC.